This T cell receptor beta chain is drawn from a study of blood T cell repertoires in COVID-19. Turning to the study itself: Spain, Italy and the United States supplied samples that represented acute and convalescent COVID-19. T cells, B-cell-depleted T cells, or PBMCs provided the cDNA or gDNA that served as material.

Under the authors' procedure: Nucleated cell number was recorded as an estimate derived from reference gene primer amplification. The repertoire was sequenced with immunoSEQ multiplex PCR; TCRdb's copy has only in-frame clones and lacks some. V and J calls and clone size are as listed in that table; D and trimming were resolved from the DNA. The sample has over 350,000 clones, about nine tenths seen once. The receptor's source is a woman aged 25 to 39 with active or convalescent COVID-19. Sequencing input: peripheral blood.

The DNA of the CDR3 is TGTGCCAGCAGCCAACCAATGGGGGGGAACACTGAAGCTTTCTTT. Its protein product is CASSQPMGGNTEAFF. The rearrangement links TRBV7-8 to TRBJ1-1; tentative D call: TRBD1 (5 bases). V dropped 5 bases and J dropped 1 base, with 14 bases sitting between them. The CDR3 runs 15 residues. Germline CDR1 SGHVS, CDR2 FQNEAQ.